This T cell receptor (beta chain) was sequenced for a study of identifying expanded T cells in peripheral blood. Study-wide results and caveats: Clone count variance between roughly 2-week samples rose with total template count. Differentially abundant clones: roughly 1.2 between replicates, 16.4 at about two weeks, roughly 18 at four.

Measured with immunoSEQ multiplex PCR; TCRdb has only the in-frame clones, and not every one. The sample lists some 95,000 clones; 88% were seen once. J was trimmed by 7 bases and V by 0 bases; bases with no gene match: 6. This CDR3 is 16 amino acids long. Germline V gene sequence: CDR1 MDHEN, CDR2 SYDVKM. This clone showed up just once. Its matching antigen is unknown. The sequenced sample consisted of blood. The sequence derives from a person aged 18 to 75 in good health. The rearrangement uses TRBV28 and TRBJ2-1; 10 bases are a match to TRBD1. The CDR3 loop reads CASSLWGTGERNEQFF. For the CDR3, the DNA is TGTGCCAGCAGTTTATGGGGGACAGGGGAACGTAATGAGCAGTTCTTC.